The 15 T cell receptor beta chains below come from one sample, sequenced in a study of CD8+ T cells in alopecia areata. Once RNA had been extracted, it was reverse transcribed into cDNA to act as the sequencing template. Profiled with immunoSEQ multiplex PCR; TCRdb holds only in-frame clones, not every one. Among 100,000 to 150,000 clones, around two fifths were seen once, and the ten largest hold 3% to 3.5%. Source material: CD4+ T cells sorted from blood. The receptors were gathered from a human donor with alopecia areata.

CDR3 in DNA: TGCGCCAGCAGCTCCTGGACTACAGGAGAGACCCAGTACTTC. Protein product: CASSSWTTGETQYF. The chain is built from TRBV5-1 and TRBJ2-5, with a weak D call TRBD2 (6 bases). V shed 3 bases and J shed 4 bases, with 13 bases lying between them. This CDR3 is 14 amino acids long. Germline V gives CDR1 SGHRS, CDR2 YFSETQ. The full variable domain, completed using reference TRBV5-1 and TRBJ2-5, is KAGVTQTPRYLIKTRGQQVTLSCSPISGHRSVSWYQQTPGQGLQFLFEYFSETQRNKGNFPGRFSGRQFSNSRSEMNVSTLELGDSALYLCASSSWTTGETQYFGPGTRLLVL.

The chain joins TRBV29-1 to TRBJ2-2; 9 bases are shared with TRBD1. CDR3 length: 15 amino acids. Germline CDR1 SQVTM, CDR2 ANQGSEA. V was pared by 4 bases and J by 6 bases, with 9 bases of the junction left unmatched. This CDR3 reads CSVVSDRGTSGELFF. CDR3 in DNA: TGCAGCGTTGTGAGCGACAGGGGGACGTCCGGGGAGCTGTTTTTT.

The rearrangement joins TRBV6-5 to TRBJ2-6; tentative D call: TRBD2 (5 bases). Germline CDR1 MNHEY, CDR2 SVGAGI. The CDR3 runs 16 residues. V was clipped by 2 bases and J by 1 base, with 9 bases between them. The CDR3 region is CASSYGSTSGANVLTF. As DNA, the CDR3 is TGTGCCAGCAGTTACGGGAGTACTTCTGGGGCCAACGTCCTGACTTTC.

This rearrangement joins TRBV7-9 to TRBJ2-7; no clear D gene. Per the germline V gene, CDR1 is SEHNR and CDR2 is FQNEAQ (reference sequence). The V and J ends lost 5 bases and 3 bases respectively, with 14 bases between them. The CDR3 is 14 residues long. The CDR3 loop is CASSPQPAVYEQYF. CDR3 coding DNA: TGTGCCAGCAGCCCCCAGCCGGCGGTCTACGAGCAGTACTTC.

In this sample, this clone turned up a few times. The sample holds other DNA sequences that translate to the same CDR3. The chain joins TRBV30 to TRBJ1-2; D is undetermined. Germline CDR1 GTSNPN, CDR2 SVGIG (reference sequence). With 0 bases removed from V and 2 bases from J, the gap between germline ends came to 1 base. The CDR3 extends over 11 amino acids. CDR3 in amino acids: CAWSVNYGYTF. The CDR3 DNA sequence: TGTGCCTGGAGTGTAAACTATGGCTACACCTTC.

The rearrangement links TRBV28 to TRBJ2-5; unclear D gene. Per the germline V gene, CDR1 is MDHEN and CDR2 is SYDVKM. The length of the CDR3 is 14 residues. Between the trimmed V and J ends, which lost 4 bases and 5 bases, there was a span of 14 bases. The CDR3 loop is CASSSTGLGETQYF. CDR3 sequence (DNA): TGTGCCAGCAGTTCAACGGGCCTTGGGGAGACCCAGTACTTC. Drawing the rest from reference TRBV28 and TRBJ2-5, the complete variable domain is DVKVTQSSRYLVKRTGEKVFLECVQDMDHENMFWYRQDPGLGLRLIYFSYDVKMKEKGDIPEGYSVSREKKERFSLILESASTNQTSMYLCASSSTGLGETQYFGPGTRLLVL.

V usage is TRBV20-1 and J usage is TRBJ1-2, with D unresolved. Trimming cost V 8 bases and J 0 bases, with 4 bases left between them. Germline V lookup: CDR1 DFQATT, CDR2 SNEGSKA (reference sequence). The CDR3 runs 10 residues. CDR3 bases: TGCAGTACCTCTAACTATGGCTACACCTTC. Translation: CSTSNYGYTF.

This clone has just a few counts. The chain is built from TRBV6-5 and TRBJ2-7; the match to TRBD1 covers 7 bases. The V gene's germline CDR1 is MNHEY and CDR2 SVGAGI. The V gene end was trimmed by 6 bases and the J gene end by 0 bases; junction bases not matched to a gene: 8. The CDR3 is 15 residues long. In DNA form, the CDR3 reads TGTGCCAGCAGATGGACAGGTCAATCCTCCTACGAGCAGTACTTC. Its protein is CASRWTGQSSYEQYF.

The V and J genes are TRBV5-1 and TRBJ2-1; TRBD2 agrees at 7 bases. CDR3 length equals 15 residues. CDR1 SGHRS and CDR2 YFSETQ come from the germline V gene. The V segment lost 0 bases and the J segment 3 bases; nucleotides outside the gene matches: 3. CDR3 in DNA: TGCGCCAGCAGCTTGGGGGCTAGCGGCTACAATGAGCAGTTCTTC. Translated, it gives CASSLGASGYNEQFF.

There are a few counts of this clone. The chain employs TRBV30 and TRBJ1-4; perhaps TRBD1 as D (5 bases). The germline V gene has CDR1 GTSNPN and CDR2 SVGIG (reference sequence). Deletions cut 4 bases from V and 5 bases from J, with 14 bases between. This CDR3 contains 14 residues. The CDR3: CAWMGPDLNEKLFF. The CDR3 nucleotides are TGTGCCTGGATGGGACCGGATCTAAATGAAAAACTGTTTTTT.

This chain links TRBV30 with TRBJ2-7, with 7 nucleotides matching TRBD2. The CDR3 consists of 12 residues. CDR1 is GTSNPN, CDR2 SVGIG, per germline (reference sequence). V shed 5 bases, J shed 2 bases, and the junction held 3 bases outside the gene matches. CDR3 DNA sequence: TGTGCCTGGGCTAGCGGAACCTACGAGCAGTACTTC. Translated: CAWASGTYEQYF.

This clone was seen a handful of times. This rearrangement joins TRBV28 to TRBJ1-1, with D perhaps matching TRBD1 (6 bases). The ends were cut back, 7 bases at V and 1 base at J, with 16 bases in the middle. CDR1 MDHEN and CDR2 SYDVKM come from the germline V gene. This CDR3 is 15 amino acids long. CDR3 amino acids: CASTVAGGRNTEAFF. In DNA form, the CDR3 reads TGTGCCAGCACCGTTGCGGGGGGGCGGAACACTGAAGCTTTCTTT.

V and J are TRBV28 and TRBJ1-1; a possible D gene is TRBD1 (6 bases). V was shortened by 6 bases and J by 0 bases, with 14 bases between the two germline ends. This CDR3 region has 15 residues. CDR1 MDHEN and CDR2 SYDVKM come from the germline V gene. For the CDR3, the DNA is TGTGCCAGCAGAGAGACAGGCGGCGTGAACACTGAAGCTTTCTTT. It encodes CASRETGGVNTEAFF.

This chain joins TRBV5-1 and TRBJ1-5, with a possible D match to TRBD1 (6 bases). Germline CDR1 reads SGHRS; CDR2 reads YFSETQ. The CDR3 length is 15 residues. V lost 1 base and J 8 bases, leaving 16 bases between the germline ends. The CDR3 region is CASSLLGTPGEPQHF. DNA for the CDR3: TGCGCCAGCAGCTTGTTAGGGACACCTGGGGAGCCCCAGCATTTT.

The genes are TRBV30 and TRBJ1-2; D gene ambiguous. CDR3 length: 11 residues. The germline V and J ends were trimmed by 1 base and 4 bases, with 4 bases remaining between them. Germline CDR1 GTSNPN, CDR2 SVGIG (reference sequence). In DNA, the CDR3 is TGTGCCTGGAGTGAAGGCTATGGCTACACCTTC. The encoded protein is CAWSEGYGYTF.